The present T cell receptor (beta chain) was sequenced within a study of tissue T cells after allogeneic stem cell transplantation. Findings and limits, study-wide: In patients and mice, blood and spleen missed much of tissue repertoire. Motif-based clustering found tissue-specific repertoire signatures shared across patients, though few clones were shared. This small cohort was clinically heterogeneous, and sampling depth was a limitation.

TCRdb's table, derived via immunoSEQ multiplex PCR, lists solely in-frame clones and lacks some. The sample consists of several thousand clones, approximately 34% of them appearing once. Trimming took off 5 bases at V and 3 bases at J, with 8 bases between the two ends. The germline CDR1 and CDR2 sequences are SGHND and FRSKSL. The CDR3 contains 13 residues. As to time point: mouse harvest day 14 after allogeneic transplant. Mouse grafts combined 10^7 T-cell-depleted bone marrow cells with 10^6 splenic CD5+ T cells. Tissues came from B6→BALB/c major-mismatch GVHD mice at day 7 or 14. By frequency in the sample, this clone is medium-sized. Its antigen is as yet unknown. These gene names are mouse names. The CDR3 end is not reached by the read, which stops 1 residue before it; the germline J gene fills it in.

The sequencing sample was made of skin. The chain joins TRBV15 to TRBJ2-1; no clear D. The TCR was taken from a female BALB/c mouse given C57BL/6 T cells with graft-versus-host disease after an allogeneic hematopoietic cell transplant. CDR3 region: CASSRTLYAEQFF. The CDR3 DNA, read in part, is TGTGCCAGCAGTCGGACCCTCTATGCTGAGCAGTTC.